These T cell receptor beta chains were read from a single sample in a study of regulatory T cells in long-lasting Graves disease. MiXCR, run by TCRdb on the multiplex PCR reads, gives a single entry per CDR3 protein. The sample records about 530,000 distinct CDR3 sequences, roughly 16% being singletons. The data were also submitted as part of a second study, on T cells in Graves' hyperthyroidism and ophthalmopathy.

The source was peripheral blood mononuclear cells (PBMCs), collected at new diagnosis, from a patient treated with antithyroid drugs. Receptors were obtained from a woman between 40 and 65 years old with Graves disease. The CDR3 runs from the conserved cysteine through the conserved F or W. A D gene is named only where the DNA matches it firmly. For some rows the clone size is stated as once, few or many, or as a class when expanded; others skip it.

cdr3_aa cdr3_nt clone_size j_call d_call v_call
CASSYSWGSSGGRTDTQYF TGTGCCAGCAGCTATTCCTGGGGGTCTAGCGGGGGCCGCACAGATACGCAGTATTTT many TRBJ2-3 TRBD2 TRBV12-3/TRBV12-4
CASSLPPRYTF TGTGCCAGCAGTTTACCCCCGCGCTACACCTTC many TRBJ1-2 NA TRBV28
CASSFLLSVRNTEAFF TGTGCCAGCAGTTTCCTCTTGTCGGTTCGGAACACTGAAGCTTTCTTT many TRBJ1-1 NA TRBV12-3/TRBV12-4
CASSVLDRTTNYGYTF TGTGCCAGCAGCGTATTGGACCGTACAACTAACTATGGCTACACCTTC NA TRBJ1-2 NA TRBV9
CASKYGLVANEKLFF TGTGCCAGCAAATACGGTCTTGTGGCTAATGAAAAACTGTTTTTT many TRBJ1-4 NA TRBV12-3/TRBV12-4
CAWSVLPGNGYTF TGTGCCTGGAGTGTTTTGCCAGGGAATGGCTACACCTTC few TRBJ1-2 NA TRBV30
CSVGIYAEAFF TGCAGCGTTGGTATCTACGCTGAAGCTTTCTTT few TRBJ1-1 NA TRBV29-1
CASSEAETSGAYNEQFF TGTGCCAGCAGTGAAGCCGAGACTAGCGGGGCCTACAATGAGCAGTTCTTC NA TRBJ2-1 TRBD2 TRBV6-2/TRBV6-3
CATGTGGKANYGYTF TGTGCCACCGGGACAGGGGGCAAAGCTAACTATGGCTACACCTTC many TRBJ1-2 TRBD1 TRBV27
CASNFGQGGPWGNTEAFF TGTGCCAGTAACTTCGGACAGGGTGGGCCTTGGGGGAACACTGAAGCTTTCTTT NA TRBJ1-1 TRBD1 TRBV3-1
CASSQGTGGMQPQHF TGTGCCAGCAGCCAGGGGACAGGGGGCATGCAGCCCCAGCATTTT few TRBJ1-5 TRBD1 TRBV12-3/TRBV12-4
CASRSSPNTEAFF TGTGCCAGCAGGAGTTCTCCCAACACTGAAGCTTTCTTT many TRBJ1-1 NA TRBV3-1
CASSLEGHSNQPQHF TGCGCCAGCAGCTTGGAGGGTCATAGCAATCAGCCCCAGCATTTT many TRBJ1-5 NA TRBV5-1
CAGSDRGVASYNEQFF TGTGCCGGCAGTGATCGAGGGGTGGCCTCCTACAATGAGCAGTTCTTC NA TRBJ2-1 NA TRBV2
CASSEKWGGSYEQYF TGTGCCAGCAGTGAAAAGTGGGGGGGGTCCTACGAGCAGTACTTC many TRBJ2-7 TRBD2 TRBV2
CSVEAGWTKQYF TGCAGCGTTGAAGCCGGATGGACGAAGCAGTACTTC many TRBJ2-7 NA TRBV29-1
CASSLVGSAGGDYGYTF TGTGCCAGCAGCTTAGTTGGCTCCGCAGGGGGCGACTATGGCTACACCTTC NA TRBJ1-2 TRBD1 TRBV7-2
CASSPVGSSYEQYF TGCGCCAGCAGCCCGGTAGGCAGCTCCTACGAGCAGTACTTC many TRBJ2-7 NA TRBV4-1
CASSPAGTGAFF TGTGCCAGCAGCCCTGCCGGGACAGGGGCTTTCTTT few TRBJ1-1 TRBD1 TRBV13
CASGPGQPSNYGYTF TGTGCCAGCGGCCCGGGACAGCCGAGTAACTATGGTTACACCTTC NA TRBJ1-2 TRBD1 TRBV11-2
CASRPPGDGNQPQHF TGTGCCAGCAGGCCGCCGGGGGATGGCAATCAGCCCCAGCATTTT NA TRBJ1-5 NA TRBV12-3/TRBV12-4
CASRLSGWAVTGELFF TGTGCCAGCAGGCTCTCTGGGTGGGCGGTCACCGGGGAGCTGTTTTTT many TRBJ2-2 NA TRBV6-1
CASSQDRGMGASGNQPQHF TGTGCCAGCAGCCAAGATCGGGGGATGGGGGCGTCAGGCAATCAGCCCCAGCATTTT many TRBJ1-5 NA TRBV3-1
CASSLDAGQGAGELFF TGCGCCAGCAGCTTGGATGCCGGACAGGGGGCCGGGGAGCTGTTTTTT NA TRBJ2-2 TRBD1 TRBV5-1
CSVPIKDHSYNEQFF TGCAGCGTTCCGATAAAGGACCACTCCTACAATGAGCAGTTCTTC few TRBJ2-1 NA TRBV29-1
CASSNTGSYTF TGTGCCAGCAGCAACACGGGGAGCTACACCTTC many TRBJ1-2 NA TRBV6-2/TRBV6-3
CASSTGTPGAWELFF TGCGCCAGCAGCACCGGGACCCCCGGGGCCTGGGAGCTGTTTTTT NA TRBJ2-2 NA TRBV5-1
CATSETGLREQFF TGTGCCACCAGTGAGACCGGGCTCCGTGAGCAGTTCTTC NA TRBJ2-1 NA TRBV24-1
CASSQDTDRANIQYF TGTGCCAGCAGCCAAGATACGGACAGGGCGAACATTCAGTACTTC few TRBJ2-4 TRBD1 TRBV3-1
CASSLVANSLSGNTIYF TGTGCCAGCAGCTTGGTTGCCAATTCGCTCTCTGGAAACACCATATATTTT few TRBJ1-3 NA TRBV5-5
CASRLNQETQYF TGCGCCAGCAGGCTTAACCAAGAGACCCAGTACTTC few TRBJ2-5 NA TRBV5-1
CASSPKTDEAFF TGTGCCAGCAGCCCTAAAACGGATGAAGCTTTCTTT many TRBJ1-1 NA TRBV7-8
CASSSVGQPRSYEQYF TGTGCCAGCAGTTCGGTGGGGCAGCCACGCTCCTACGAGCAGTACTTC many TRBJ2-7 NA TRBV28
CASSWTEDIGTQYF TGTGCCAGCAGTTGGACGGAGGACATCGGGACCCAGTACTTC many TRBJ2-5 NA TRBV6-5
CASSLVHVYQETQYF TGTGCCAGCAGCTTAGTACACGTGTACCAAGAGACCCAGTACTTC many TRBJ2-5 NA TRBV11-2
CASRDRDRNTIYF TGTGCCAGCAGGGACCGGGACAGGAACACCATATATTTT many TRBJ1-3 TRBD1 TRBV2
CASRTRQGTTEAFF TGTGCCAGCAGGACCAGACAGGGGACCACTGAAGCTTTCTTT many TRBJ1-1 TRBD1 TRBV12-3/TRBV12-4
CASGQGGAAYNEQFF TGTGCCAGCGGGCAGGGCGGGGCGGCCTACAATGAGCAGTTCTTC many TRBJ2-1 NA TRBV7-2
CAISRGSGGAYEQYF TGTGCCATCAGTCGAGGAAGCGGGGGGGCCTACGAGCAGTACTTC many TRBJ2-7 TRBD2 TRBV10-3
CASGLVTGTGELFF TGTGCTAGTGGTTTGGTTACGGGAACCGGGGAGCTGTTTTTT few TRBJ2-2 NA TRBV12-5
CSARDWSRGTDTQYF TGCAGTGCTAGAGATTGGTCTAGGGGGACAGATACGCAGTATTTT many TRBJ2-3 NA TRBV20-1
CASSFIGPNTGELFF TGCGCCAGCAGCTTCATAGGGCCTAACACCGGGGAGCTGTTTTTT few TRBJ2-2 NA TRBV5-1
CAISPIAGGTDTQYF TGTGCCATCAGCCCTATTGCGGGGGGAACAGATACGCAGTATTTT many TRBJ2-3 TRBD2 TRBV10-3
CATSRGHGDTGELFF TGTGCCACCAGCCGGGGACATGGAGACACCGGGGAGCTGTTTTTT NA TRBJ2-2 NA TRBV15
CATSRGSSGAGELFF TGTGCCACCAGCAGAGGGTCCTCGGGGGCCGGGGAGCTGTTTTTT few TRBJ2-2 NA TRBV15
CSARADRVRGEAFF TGCAGTGCTAGAGCGGACAGGGTACGGGGTGAAGCTTTCTTT many TRBJ1-1 TRBD1 TRBV20-1
CASRPGTGFYEQYF TGTGCCAGCAGGCCCGGGACTGGTTTCTACGAGCAGTACTTC many TRBJ2-7 NA TRBV28
CASSDPAHYGYTF TGCGCCAGTAGCGACCCAGCCCACTATGGCTACACCTTC NA TRBJ1-2 NA TRBV5-1
CASSSGYYQPQHF TGTGCCAGCAGTAGTGGGTACTATCAGCCCCAGCATTTT many TRBJ1-5 NA TRBV11-2
CASSEAGIGRTPSYEQYF TGTGCCAGCAGTGAAGCGGGAATCGGGAGGACACCCTCCTACGAGCAGTACTTC many TRBJ2-7 TRBD2 TRBV6-2/TRBV6-3
CASPRGGGQETQYF TGTGCCAGCCCCCGGGGTGGAGGGCAAGAGACCCAGTACTTC NA TRBJ2-5 NA TRBV19